This is a list of T cell receptor beta chains from one sample in a study of early stage breast cancer tumors. Produced via immunoSEQ multiplex PCR; TCRdb's table is partial and in-frame only. The sample records about 38,000 clones, roughly 70% being singletons. The sequencing sample was made of blood. These receptors originate from a person between 55 and 69 years old with breast cancer. Each CDR3 is given with its conserved first and last residue.

J,V,length,CDR3
TRBJ1-1,TRBV7-9,14,CASSLGGVNTEAFF
TRBJ1-5,TRBV27,13,CASKRNSNQPQHF
TRBJ1-6,TRBV2,13,CASTPRQGSPLHF
TRBJ1-1,TRBV4-2,16,CASSQENFPGQEQAFF
TRBJ2-5,TRBV5-1,12,CASSQDQETQYF
TRBJ2-7,TRBV6-1,16,CASSESLWGVTYEQYF
TRBJ1-5,TRBV27,16,CASSHQSGTGNQPQHF
TRBJ1-4,TRBV28,13,CASLQGSNEKLFF
TRBJ1-2,TRBV19,11,CASSTNYGYTF
TRBJ1-5,TRBV2,16,CASSSGTGAYRQPQHF
TRBJ1-2,TRBV19,13,CASSRTESYGYTF
TRBJ2-7,TRBV6-5,13,CASQRGESYEQYF
TRBJ2-1,TRBV4-1,17,CASSQHKGLAFVNEQFF
TRBJ1-2,TRBV7-9,13,CASSLLRDYGYTF
TRBJ1-2,TRBV5-6,17,CASSLGPPTGGAYGYTF
TRBJ2-1,TRBV6-4,16,CASSPSGSGSYNEQFF
TRBJ1-2,TRBV5-1,13,CASSLQDLYGYTF
TRBJ2-3,TRBV5-4,17,CASSSPSYTVDTDTQYF
TRBJ2-5,TRBV5-4,15,CASSHIGPKGGAQYF
TRBJ1-2,TRBV27,14,CASSLISGAFGYTF
TRBJ1-3,TRBV5-1,16,CASSTGQFFSGNTIYF
TRBJ2-2,TRBV7-6,15,CASSLQGAVTGELFF
TRBJ2-3,TRBV30,16,CAWSPPVAGGPDTQYF
TRBJ1-1,TRBV7-9,12,CASSLFGTEAFF
TRBJ2-6,TRBV7-2,17,CASSLDRAPSGANVLTF
TRBJ1-3,TRBV28,13,CASSPGPRNTIYF
TRBJ2-3,TRBV28,15,CASSTGTGHTDTQYF
TRBJ2-7,TRBV5-6,14,CASSLGSGRPEQYF